A selection of T cell receptor beta chains follows, all from one sample in a study of blood T cell repertoires in COVID-19. Assay: immunoSEQ multiplex PCR; the TCRdb copy retains only in-frame clones and omits some. The table records around 250,000 clones, around 86% of them present only once. Source material: PBMCs or T cells enriched from blood (not recorded which). These receptors came from a man aged 18 to 30 who had recovered from COVID-19. Each CDR3 is given with its conserved first and last residue. Some rows have no size entry. The others give once, few or many, or a class for an expanded clone.

J gene	CDR3 length	clone size	V gene	CDR3 protein
TRBJ1-4	15	once	TRBV25-1	CASTERGAQGEKLFF
TRBJ1-2	14	-	TRBV10-3	CAISEFKGNYGYTF
TRBJ1-6	15	-	TRBV5-4	CASSTKGTGNSPLHF
TRBJ1-2	14	-	TRBV11-3	CASSRDTSNYGYTF
TRBJ2-7	13	-	TRBV6-6	CASRASSFLEQYF
TRBJ2-1	15	-	TRBV11-3	CASSFSGSSYNEQFF
TRBJ1-2	11	few	TRBV30	CAWSPNYGYTF
TRBJ2-2	15	-	TRBV5-1	CASSLRTGNTGELFF
TRBJ1-6	14	-	TRBV28	CASSLSGSNSPLHF
TRBJ1-2	14	-	TRBV11-2	CASSLTPPNYGYTF
TRBJ1-5	13	-	TRBV30	CAWSTGANQPQHF
TRBJ1-5	13	-	TRBV10-3	CAIAGTVNQPQHF
TRBJ1-5	15	-	TRBV5-1	CASSLAGQIYQPQHF
TRBJ1-1	14	-	TRBV28	CASSSGQGWTEAFF
TRBJ2-3	14	-	TRBV24-1	CATKAAGAADTQYF
TRBJ1-2	11	-	TRBV28	CASNLGGAYTF
TRBJ1-2	11	once	TRBV5-1	CASDGGSGYTF
TRBJ2-2	16	-	TRBV11-2	CASSFGLTGVAGELFF
TRBJ2-7	17	-	TRBV21-1	CASSPNGTSSYLYEQYF
TRBJ1-2	14	few	TRBV4-1	CASSQDRGGYGYTF
TRBJ2-3	14	-	TRBV3-1/TRBV3-2	CASSQVAVPDTQYF
TRBJ1-1	14	-	TRBV27	CASSPLSGVTEAFF
TRBJ1-2	14	-	TRBV21-1	CASSKFQGYDGYTF
TRBJ1-6	14	-	TRBV2	CASSYRIRNSPLHF
TRBJ1-4	17	-	TRBV18	CASSPSRDRDRNEKLFF
TRBJ1-2	13	-	TRBV12-5	CASGLDREYGYTF
TRBJ1-3	12	-	TRBV30	CAWSLSGNTIYF
TRBJ1-2	14	-	TRBV21-1	CASSKRAHTGGYTF
TRBJ2-5	17	-	TRBV7-9	CASSLGLGGGVSETQYF
TRBJ1-5	14	-	TRBV5-5	CASSEGGARQPQHF
TRBJ1-1	11	-	TRBV2	CASSPDSEAFF
TRBJ2-1	15	many	TRBV24-1	CATSDLGTINNEQFF